The rows below give T cell receptor beta chains drawn from one sample of a study of T cells after posttransplantation cyclophosphamide. Clones were sequenced by immunoSEQ multiplex PCR, and TCRdb holds only the in-frame ones, with some missing. Of several thousand clones detected, 70% to 75% appear once; the ten largest clones hold approximately 20%. The sample consisted of PBMCs, taken 1,400 to 1,500 days after allogeneic stem cell transplant with posttransplant cyclophosphamide. These receptors were obtained from a male patient younger than 45 who received an allogeneic stem cell transplant from a related donor, was CMV-positive, and had acute GVHD only. Some T cells may trace back to the graft donor. Both conserved end residues are part of each CDR3. A D gene is named only where the DNA matches it firmly. Size is omitted from some rows. Given values are once, few, many or a class for expanded clones.

d_gene: -
v_gene: TRBV7-2
abundance: few
j_gene: TRBJ2-5
CDR3nt: TGTGCCAGCAGCTTAGATGTCTACGCGGAGACCCAGTACTTC
CDR3aa: CASSLDVYAETQYF

d_gene: TRBD1
v_gene: TRBV19
abundance: few
j_gene: TRBJ1-1
CDR3nt: TGTGCCAGTAGTAGGGGACAGGGGATGAACACTGAAGCTTTCTTT
CDR3aa: CASSRGQGMNTEAFF

d_gene: -
v_gene: TRBV30
abundance: -
j_gene: TRBJ2-3
CDR3nt: TGTGCCTGGAGTCGGAGAGGGACAGATACGCAGTATTTT
CDR3aa: CAWSRRGTDTQYF

d_gene: -
v_gene: TRBV4-3
abundance: -
j_gene: TRBJ2-1
CDR3nt: TGCGCCAGCAGCCAAGATCTAAGCGGGTCGGGTGAGCAGTTCTTC
CDR3aa: CASSQDLSGSGEQFF

d_gene: -
v_gene: TRBV15
abundance: -
j_gene: TRBJ1-5
CDR3nt: TGTGCCACCAGCAGAGACAAGGGGGGGCTCGGCCAGCCCCAGCATTTT
CDR3aa: CATSRDKGGLGQPQHF

d_gene: TRBD1
v_gene: TRBV7-6
abundance: -
j_gene: TRBJ2-2
CDR3nt: TGTGCCAGCAGCTTAGGGACAGGCAACACCGGGGAGCTGTTTTTT
CDR3aa: CASSLGTGNTGELFF

d_gene: TRBD2
v_gene: TRBV7-2
abundance: -
j_gene: TRBJ2-5
CDR3nt: TGTGCCAGCCTGAGGACTAGTGAGGGCGTAGAGACCCAGTACTTC
CDR3aa: CASLRTSEGVETQYF

d_gene: -
v_gene: TRBV19
abundance: -
j_gene: TRBJ1-4
CDR3nt: TGTGCCAGTAGTATCCGGGTGAATGAAAAACTGTTTTTT
CDR3aa: CASSIRVNEKLFF

d_gene: TRBD1
v_gene: TRBV18
abundance: -
j_gene: TRBJ1-5
CDR3nt: TGTGCCAGCTCACCCGGGACAGCCTCCAATCAGCCCCAGCATTTT
CDR3aa: CASSPGTASNQPQHF

d_gene: -
v_gene: TRBV6-9
abundance: once
j_gene: TRBJ2-7
CDR3nt: TGTGCCAGCCCCGGGAGCCCACCCAACGAGCAGTACTTC
CDR3aa: CASPGSPPNEQYF

d_gene: -
v_gene: TRBV18
abundance: few
j_gene: TRBJ1-5
CDR3nt: TGTGCCAGCTCACCTCAGTCGGCAGGGTCAAACCAGCCCCAGCATTTT
CDR3aa: CASSPQSAGSNQPQHF

d_gene: -
v_gene: TRBV6-1
abundance: -
j_gene: TRBJ2-7
CDR3nt: TGTGCCAGCAGTGAAAACAGGGCTGTTTCCTCCTACGAGCAGTACTTC
CDR3aa: CASSENRAVSSYEQYF

d_gene: TRBD1
v_gene: TRBV4-1
abundance: -
j_gene: TRBJ2-5
CDR3nt: TGCGCCAGCAGCCAGGACAGGGGATACCAAGAGACCCAGTACTTC
CDR3aa: CASSQDRGYQETQYF

d_gene: TRBD1
v_gene: TRBV4-3
abundance: -
j_gene: TRBJ2-1
CDR3nt: TGCGCCAGCAGCCAAGGGACAGGGATGTTGGGTGAGCAGTTCTTC
CDR3aa: CASSQGTGMLGEQFF

d_gene: -
v_gene: TRBV5-1
abundance: -
j_gene: TRBJ2-7
CDR3nt: TGCGCCAGCAGCTTGGCGGCAGGCGCGAACTACGAGCAGTACTTC
CDR3aa: CASSLAAGANYEQYF

d_gene: -
v_gene: TRBV5-6
abundance: -
j_gene: TRBJ1-2
CDR3nt: TGTGCCAGCAGCTTGGTCGGCAGGGATCGGGGCTACACCTTC
CDR3aa: CASSLVGRDRGYTF

d_gene: -
v_gene: TRBV4-3
abundance: -
j_gene: TRBJ2-6
CDR3nt: TGCGCCAGCAGCTCGGAGGGGTCTGGGGCCAACGTCCTGACTTTC
CDR3aa: CASSSEGSGANVLTF

d_gene: -
v_gene: TRBV5-6
abundance: -
j_gene: TRBJ1-4
CDR3nt: TGTGCCAGCAGCTCGGCGACACTTCTAAGGGAAAAACTGTTTTTT
CDR3aa: CASSSATLLREKLFF

d_gene: -
v_gene: TRBV10-3
abundance: -
j_gene: TRBJ1-2
CDR3nt: TGTGCCATCACTGGGCGGGCGACTAATGGCTACACCTTC
CDR3aa: CAITGRATNGYTF

d_gene: -
v_gene: TRBV5-6
abundance: few
j_gene: TRBJ2-7
CDR3nt: TGTGCCAGCAGCTTGGGGCAGTCCTACGAGCAGTACTTC
CDR3aa: CASSLGQSYEQYF

d_gene: TRBD1
v_gene: TRBV19
abundance: few
j_gene: TRBJ1-2
CDR3nt: TGTGCCAGTAGTACCACTCACACCGGGACAGAGATTGGCTACACCTTC
CDR3aa: CASSTTHTGTEIGYTF

d_gene: TRBD2
v_gene: TRBV11-2
abundance: -
j_gene: TRBJ2-5
CDR3nt: TGTGCCAGCAGCTTAGGCCTAGCGGGGATCCAAGAGACCCAGTACTTC
CDR3aa: CASSLGLAGIQETQYF

d_gene: -
v_gene: TRBV28
abundance: -
j_gene: TRBJ2-3
CDR3nt: TGTGCCAGCAGTAACGGGGGCACAGATACGCAGTATTTT
CDR3aa: CASSNGGTDTQYF

d_gene: TRBD1
v_gene: TRBV5-8
abundance: -
j_gene: TRBJ1-4
CDR3nt: TGTGCCAGCAGTCGGACAGGGAATGAAAAACTGTTTTTT
CDR3aa: CASSRTGNEKLFF

d_gene: -
v_gene: TRBV2
abundance: -
j_gene: TRBJ2-2
CDR3nt: TGTGCCAGCAGTGCGGGGAAGGGAACCGGGGAGCTGTTTTTT
CDR3aa: CASSAGKGTGELFF

d_gene: -
v_gene: TRBV27
abundance: -
j_gene: TRBJ2-1
CDR3nt: TGTGCCAGCAGTTCCCATGGGCCAGGGGTTCATCAGAATGAGCAGTTCTTC
CDR3aa: CASSSHGPGVHQNEQFF

d_gene: -
v_gene: TRBV4-3
abundance: -
j_gene: TRBJ1-4
CDR3nt: TGCGCCAGCAGCCAAGTGTGGGCAGGAAATGAAAAACTGTTTTTT
CDR3aa: CASSQVWAGNEKLFF

d_gene: -
v_gene: TRBV9
abundance: -
j_gene: TRBJ1-3
CDR3nt: TGTGCCAGCAGCGTAGAATCAGGGTTCGGAAACACCATATATTTT
CDR3aa: CASSVESGFGNTIYF

d_gene: -
v_gene: TRBV23-1
abundance: few
j_gene: TRBJ2-7
CDR3nt: TGCGCCAGCAGTCAATGTCGAGAAAGACACAGCTCCTACGAGCAGTACTTC
CDR3aa: CASSQCRERHSSYEQYF

d_gene: TRBD2
v_gene: TRBV29-1
abundance: -
j_gene: TRBJ2-7
CDR3nt: TGCAGCGTTGACAAGCGGGGGGAGGCGCGGGAGCAGTACTTC
CDR3aa: CSVDKRGEAREQYF

d_gene: -
v_gene: TRBV9
abundance: once
j_gene: TRBJ2-7
CDR3nt: TGTGCCAGCAGCGTAGCGGGTCAGGGAGAGCAGTACTTC
CDR3aa: CASSVAGQGEQYF

d_gene: -
v_gene: TRBV4-3
abundance: -
j_gene: TRBJ1-6
CDR3nt: TGCGCCAGCGCCAGGGCACGGAATTCACCCCTCCACTTT
CDR3aa: CASARARNSPLHF

d_gene: -
v_gene: TRBV12-5
abundance: -
j_gene: TRBJ1-3
CDR3nt: TGTGCTAGTGCCGAACAGGGTTCTGGAAACACCATATATTTT
CDR3aa: CASAEQGSGNTIYF

d_gene: TRBD1
v_gene: TRBV19
abundance: few
j_gene: TRBJ1-5
CDR3nt: TGTGCCAGTAGTGGGACAGGGGGCAATCAGCCCCAGCATTTT
CDR3aa: CASSGTGGNQPQHF

d_gene: TRBD2
v_gene: TRBV9
abundance: few
j_gene: TRBJ2-2
CDR3nt: TGTGCCAGCACCGCGGGGGGTACCGGGGAGCTGTTTTTT
CDR3aa: CASTAGGTGELFF

d_gene: TRBD2
v_gene: TRBV18
abundance: -
j_gene: TRBJ2-1
CDR3nt: TGTGCCAGCTCACTAACTAGCGGGGGCTCCTACAATGAGCAGTTCTTC
CDR3aa: CASSLTSGGSYNEQFF

d_gene: -
v_gene: TRBV11-3
abundance: -
j_gene: TRBJ2-1
CDR3nt: TGTGCCAGCAGCTTAGGGGGCTCCCACAATGAGCAGTTCTTC
CDR3aa: CASSLGGSHNEQFF

d_gene: -
v_gene: TRBV4-3
abundance: -
j_gene: TRBJ2-3
CDR3nt: TGCGCCAGCAGCCCCGGGGGGCAGATAACCCGCACAGATACGCAGTATTTT
CDR3aa: CASSPGGQITRTDTQYF

d_gene: -
v_gene: TRBV5-5
abundance: -
j_gene: TRBJ1-1
CDR3nt: TGTGCCAGCAGCTCCCAGGGAACTGAAGCTTTCTTT
CDR3aa: CASSSQGTEAFF

d_gene: -
v_gene: TRBV7-2
abundance: -
j_gene: TRBJ1-1
CDR3nt: TGTGCCAGCAGCTTAGCCCGCGGCGGCACTGAAGCTTTCTTT
CDR3aa: CASSLARGGTEAFF

d_gene: -
v_gene: TRBV29-1
abundance: -
j_gene: TRBJ1-5
CDR3nt: TGCAGCGTGTCGGAGGGACGAAACAATCAGCCCCAGCATTTT
CDR3aa: CSVSEGRNNQPQHF

d_gene: -
v_gene: TRBV10-3
abundance: -
j_gene: TRBJ2-5
CDR3nt: TGTGCCATCAGGAGACTAGTGATGGAGACCCAGTACTTC
CDR3aa: CAIRRLVMETQYF

d_gene: -
v_gene: TRBV2
abundance: large
j_gene: TRBJ2-7
CDR3nt: TGTGCCAGCAGTGTCGACAGAACCCTGGGTGAGCAGTACTTC
CDR3aa: CASSVDRTLGEQYF

d_gene: TRBD2
v_gene: TRBV15
abundance: few
j_gene: TRBJ2-1
CDR3nt: TGTGCCACCAGCAGGTCCAGACTAGCGGATGAGCAGTTCTTC
CDR3aa: CATSRSRLADEQFF

d_gene: -
v_gene: TRBV11-3
abundance: -
j_gene: TRBJ1-1
CDR3nt: TGTGCCAGCAGCTTAGGCGGCATTGGCGGCGAAGCTTTCTTT
CDR3aa: CASSLGGIGGEAFF

d_gene: -
v_gene: TRBV7-2
abundance: few
j_gene: TRBJ1-6
CDR3nt: TGTGCCAGCAGCTCCCGCCAGGTCTCTAATTCACCCCTCCACTTT
CDR3aa: CASSSRQVSNSPLHF

d_gene: -
v_gene: TRBV5-5
abundance: -
j_gene: TRBJ2-7
CDR3nt: TGTGCCAGCAGCTTGGCGGCAGGTGCCTACGAGCAGTACTTC
CDR3aa: CASSLAAGAYEQYF

d_gene: TRBD2
v_gene: TRBV10-3
abundance: -
j_gene: TRBJ2-5
CDR3nt: TGTGCCATCAGTGAGCAATCGGGGGGGCGTTTGGGGACCCAGTACTTC
CDR3aa: CAISEQSGGRLGTQYF

d_gene: -
v_gene: TRBV30
abundance: -
j_gene: TRBJ1-1
CDR3nt: TGTGCCTGGAGTGTAGGGGAAATGAACACTGAAGCTTTCTTT
CDR3aa: CAWSVGEMNTEAFF

d_gene: TRBD1
v_gene: TRBV6-1
abundance: few
j_gene: TRBJ1-2
CDR3nt: TGTGCCAGCAGAGCCGGACAGGGACATGGCTACACCTTC
CDR3aa: CASRAGQGHGYTF

d_gene: -
v_gene: TRBV7-9
abundance: -
j_gene: TRBJ2-7
CDR3nt: TGTGCCAGCAGCTTATACGGCTACGAGCAGTACTTC
CDR3aa: CASSLYGYEQYF

d_gene: -
v_gene: TRBV6-5
abundance: -
j_gene: TRBJ1-2
CDR3nt: TGTGCCAGCAGTTCCTCCGGGGAGATGGGATTGAGGGGCTACACCTTC
CDR3aa: CASSSSGEMGLRGYTF

d_gene: TRBD1
v_gene: TRBV7-9
abundance: once
j_gene: TRBJ1-1
CDR3nt: TGTGCCAGCAGCCATACAGGGGGTTCGAGTGAAGCTTTCTTT
CDR3aa: CASSHTGGSSEAFF

d_gene: TRBD2
v_gene: TRBV18
abundance: -
j_gene: TRBJ2-3
CDR3nt: TGTGCCAGCTCACCTCTTAGCGGGGGTACAGATACGCAGTATTTT
CDR3aa: CASSPLSGGTDTQYF

d_gene: TRBD1
v_gene: TRBV5-1
abundance: -
j_gene: TRBJ1-4
CDR3nt: TGCGCCAGCAGCCCCTGGACAGGAAAGGGTGAAAAACTGTTTTTT
CDR3aa: CASSPWTGKGEKLFF